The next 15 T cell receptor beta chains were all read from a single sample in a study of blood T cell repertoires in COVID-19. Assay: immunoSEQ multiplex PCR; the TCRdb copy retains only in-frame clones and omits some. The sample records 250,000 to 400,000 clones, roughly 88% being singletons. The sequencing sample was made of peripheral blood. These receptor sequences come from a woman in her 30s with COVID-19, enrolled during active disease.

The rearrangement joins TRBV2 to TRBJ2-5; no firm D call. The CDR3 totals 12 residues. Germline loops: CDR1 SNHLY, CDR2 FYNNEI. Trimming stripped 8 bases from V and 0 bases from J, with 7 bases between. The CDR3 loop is CASVGNQETQYF. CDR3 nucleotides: TGTGCCAGCGTGGGCAACCAAGAGACCCAGTACTTC.

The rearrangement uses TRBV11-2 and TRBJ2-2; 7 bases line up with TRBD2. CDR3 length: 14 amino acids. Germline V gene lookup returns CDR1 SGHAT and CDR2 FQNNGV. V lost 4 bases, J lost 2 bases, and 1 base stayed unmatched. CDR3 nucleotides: TGTGCCAGCAGCTGGGACTATAACACCGGGGAGCTGTTTTTT. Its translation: CASSWDYNTGELFF.

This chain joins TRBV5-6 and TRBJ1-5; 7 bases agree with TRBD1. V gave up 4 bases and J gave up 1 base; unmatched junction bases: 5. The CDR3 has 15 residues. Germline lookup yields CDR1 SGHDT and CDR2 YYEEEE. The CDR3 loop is CASSLRGSSNQPQHF. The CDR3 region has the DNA TGTGCCAGCAGCCTCAGGGGGTCGAGCAATCAGCCCCAGCATTTT.

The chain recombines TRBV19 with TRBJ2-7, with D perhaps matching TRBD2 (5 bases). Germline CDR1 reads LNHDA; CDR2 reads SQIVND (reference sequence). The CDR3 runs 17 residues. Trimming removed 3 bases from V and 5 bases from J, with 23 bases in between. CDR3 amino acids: CASSIGRKRSGSDEQYF. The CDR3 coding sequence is TGTGCCAGTAGTATCGGGCGGAAGAGAAGCGGTTCCGACGAGCAGTACTTC.

The CDR3 here is CASRATPNTEAFF. In DNA form, the CDR3 reads TGTGCCAGCAGGGCGACACCGAACACTGAAGCTTTCTTT. The chain carries TRBV27 and TRBJ1-1; D remains ambiguous. Trimming cost V 6 bases and J 1 base, with 9 bases left between them. The CDR3 length is 13 residues. From germline, CDR1 is MNHEY and CDR2 SMNVEV (reference sequence).

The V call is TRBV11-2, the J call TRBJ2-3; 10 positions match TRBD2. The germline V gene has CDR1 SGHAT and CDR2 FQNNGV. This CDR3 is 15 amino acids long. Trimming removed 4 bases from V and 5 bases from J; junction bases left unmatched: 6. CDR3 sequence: CASSSLAGAVDTQYF. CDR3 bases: TGTGCCAGCAGCTCCCTAGCGGGAGCGGTAGATACGCAGTATTTT.

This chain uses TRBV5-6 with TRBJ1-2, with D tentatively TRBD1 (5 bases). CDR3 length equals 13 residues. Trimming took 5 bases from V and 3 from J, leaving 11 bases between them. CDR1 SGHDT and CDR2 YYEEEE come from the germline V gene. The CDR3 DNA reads TGTGCCAGCAGTTACAACAGGTACTATGGCTACACCTTC. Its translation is CASSYNRYYGYTF.

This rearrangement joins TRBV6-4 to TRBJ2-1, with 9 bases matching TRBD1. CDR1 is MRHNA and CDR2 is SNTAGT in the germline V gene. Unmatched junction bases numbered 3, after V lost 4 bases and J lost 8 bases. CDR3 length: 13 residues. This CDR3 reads CASSVDRGYEQFF. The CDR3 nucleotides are TGTGCCAGCAGTGTGGACAGGGGCTATGAGCAGTTCTTC.

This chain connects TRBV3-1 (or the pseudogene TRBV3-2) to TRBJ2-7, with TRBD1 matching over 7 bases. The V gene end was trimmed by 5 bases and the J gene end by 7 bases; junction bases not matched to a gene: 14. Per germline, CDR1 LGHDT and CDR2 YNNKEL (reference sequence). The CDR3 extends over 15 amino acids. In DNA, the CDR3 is TGTGCCAGCAGCACCCGGACAGGATACTACGAGGAGCAGTACTTC. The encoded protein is CASSTRTGYYEEQYF.

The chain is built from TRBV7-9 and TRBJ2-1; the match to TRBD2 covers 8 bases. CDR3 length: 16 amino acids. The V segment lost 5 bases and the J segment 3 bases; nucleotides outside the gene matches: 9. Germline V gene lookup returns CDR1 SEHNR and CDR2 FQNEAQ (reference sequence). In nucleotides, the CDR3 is TGTGCCAGCAGCCCCCCCGGGGGGGGTGGCTACAATGAGCAGTTCTTC. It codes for CASSPPGGGGYNEQFF.

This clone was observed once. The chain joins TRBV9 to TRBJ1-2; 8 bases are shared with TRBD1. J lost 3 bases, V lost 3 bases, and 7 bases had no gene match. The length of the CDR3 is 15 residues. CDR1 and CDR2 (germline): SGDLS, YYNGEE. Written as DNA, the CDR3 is TGTGCCAGCAGCGGTTCCGGGACAGGCGACTATGGCTACACCTTC. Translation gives CASSGSGTGDYGYTF. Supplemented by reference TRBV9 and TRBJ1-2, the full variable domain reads DSGVTQTPKHLITATGQRVTLRCSPRSGDLSVYWYQQSLDQGLQFLIQYYNGEERAKGNILERFSAQQFPDLHSELNLSSLELGDSALYFCASSGSGTGDYGYTFGSGTRLTVV.

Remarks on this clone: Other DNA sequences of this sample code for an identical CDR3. The CDR3 DNA sequence: TGTGCCAGTAGCCCGGGACAGGGGAGCAATCAGCCCCAGCATTTT. It translates to CASSPGQGSNQPQHF. This chain uses TRBV19 with TRBJ1-5, with 10 bases lining up with TRBD1. CDR3 length: 15 amino acids. J was trimmed by 1 base and V by 6 bases; bases with no gene match: 3. The V gene's germline CDR1 is LNHDA and CDR2 SQIVND (reference sequence). The entire variable domain, with the rest obtained from reference TRBV19 and TRBJ1-5, is as follows: DGGITQSPKYLFRKEGQNVTLSCEQNLNHDAMYWYRQDPGQGLRLIYYSQIVNDFQKGDIAEGYSVSREKKESFPLTVTSAQKNPTAFYLCASSPGQGSNQPQHFGDGTRLSIL.

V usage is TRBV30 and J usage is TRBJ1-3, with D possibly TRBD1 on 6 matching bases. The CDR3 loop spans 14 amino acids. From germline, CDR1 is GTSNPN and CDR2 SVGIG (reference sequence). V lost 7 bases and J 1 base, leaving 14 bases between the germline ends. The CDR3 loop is CAFLGQPSGNTIYF. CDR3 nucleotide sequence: TGTGCCTTCCTAGGACAGCCTTCTGGAAACACCATATATTTT.

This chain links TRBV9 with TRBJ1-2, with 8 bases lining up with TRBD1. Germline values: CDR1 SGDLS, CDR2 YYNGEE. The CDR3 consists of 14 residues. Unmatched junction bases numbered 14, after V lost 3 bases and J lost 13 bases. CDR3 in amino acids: CASSALTGTGRFTF. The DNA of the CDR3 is TGTGCCAGCAGCGCATTAACCGGGACAGGCCGTTTCACCTTC.

CDR3 bases: TGTGTCCGGGAGAAGCATGACAATGAGCAGTTCTTC. Protein product: CVREKHDNEQFF. The gene calls are TRBV7-5 and TRBJ2-1; TRBD2 reflects the table's D call only, with no check against the DNA. TRBV7-5 is a documented pseudogene. This CDR3 is built from 12 residues.